Below, 18 T cell receptor beta chains from the same sample are listed, as sequenced in a study of human T cells and chemical hapten exposure. Each CDR3 protein gets one entry after TCRdb re-called the RACE reads with MiXCR. This sample has around 160,000 distinct CDR3 sequences, with roughly 15% found just once. Time point in this sample: patch test 1, 2 weeks after DPC sensitization. Treatment indicated: therapeutic diphenylcyclopropenone sensitization with weekly scalp DPC. Specimen: whole blood, collected in connection with sensitization to the hapten diphenylcyclopropenone (DPC). These TCRs come from a woman aged 25 to 45 with alopecia areata. Some clones in this sample may be carry-over from other donors' samples.

The V and J genes are TRBV7-9 and TRBJ2-3; weak D call: TRBD2 (5 bases). V was cut by 1 base and J by 4 bases, with 15 bases left in between. This CDR3 region has 16 residues. Germline CDR1 SEHNR, CDR2 FQNEAQ (reference sequence). Written as DNA, the CDR3 is TGTGCCAGCAGCTTAGACTCAGGCGGCGGGCCAGATACGCAGTATTTT. Encoded protein: CASSLDSGGGPDTQYF.

The rearrangement uses TRBV28 and TRBJ1-2; 10 bases line up with TRBD1. Germline lookup yields CDR1 MDHEN and CDR2 SYDVKM. V lost 3 bases, J lost 7 bases, and 2 bases stayed unmatched. The length of the CDR3 is 13 residues. CDR3 sequence (DNA): TGTGCCAGCAGTTTGGGACAGGGGCGTGGCTACACCTTC. It is translated as CASSLGQGRGYTF.

This clonotype was recorded a few times. The rearrangement links TRBV5-5 to TRBJ1-1; D ambiguous. Germline V gives CDR1 SGHKS, CDR2 YYEKEE (reference sequence). V lost 0 bases and J 2 bases, leaving 8 bases between the germline ends. CDR3 length equals 14 residues. CDR3 nucleotides: TGTGCCAGCAGCTTGGGACACTTAAACACTGAAGCTTTCTTT. This translates into CASSLGHLNTEAFF.

This clonotype was found many times. The chain recombines TRBV12-3 or TRBV12-4 with TRBJ1-3; the D gene is possibly TRBD1 (6 bases). The germline V and J ends were trimmed by 5 bases and 10 bases, with 21 bases remaining between them. The CDR3 length is 15 residues. The CDR3 sequence is CASSLTGSQAGTIYF. The CDR3 bases are TGTGCCAGCAGTCTTACAGGGTCCCAAGCAGGGACCATATATTTT.

The V and J genes are TRBV12-3 or TRBV12-4 and TRBJ1-3; 7 bases agree with TRBD1. V gave up 10 bases and J gave up 2 bases; unmatched junction bases: 11. There are 15 residues in the CDR3. The CDR3 protein is CANRTGTEAGNTIYF. Here the CDR3 DNA reads TGTGCCAACAGAACCGGGACAGAGGCTGGAAACACCATATATTTT.

This clonotype was found many times. The V gene is TRBV11-1, the J gene TRBJ1-1, with 7 bases matching TRBD1. CDR3 length: 13 amino acids. Germline lookup yields CDR1 SGHAT and CDR2 FQDESV (reference sequence). Germline trimming cut 2 bases from V and 5 bases from J; bases unmatched to any gene: 2. Here the CDR3 reads CASSLQGGTEAFF. The DNA of the CDR3 is TGTGCCAGCAGCTTACAGGGGGGAACTGAAGCTTTCTTT.

This clonotype showed up many times. The rearrangement uses TRBV6-6 and TRBJ1-4, with 9 nucleotides matching TRBD1. Losses at the gene ends were 7 bases for V and 6 bases for J; bases not matched to a gene: 6. This CDR3 has 14 residues. Germline V gene sequence: CDR1 MNHNY, CDR2 SVGAGI (reference sequence). The chain's CDR3 is CASTKGQGYEKLFF. As DNA, the CDR3 is TGTGCCAGCACTAAGGGACAGGGTTATGAAAAACTGTTTTTT.

This clonotype was detected ten times or more. The CDR3 nucleotides read TGCAGCGTTTCGGGACGGAGCAATGAGCAGTTCTTC. This codes for CSVSGRSNEQFF. The chain links TRBV29-1 to TRBJ2-1; D assignment may be TRBD1 or TRBD2 (5 bases each). The germline gives CDR1 SQVTM, CDR2 ANQGSEA. This CDR3 has 12 amino acids. Trimming removed 5 bases at V and 6 bases at J, with 11 bases between.

J is TRBJ1-1 and V is TRBV5-5; D unclear. CDR3 length equals 13 residues. Trimming stripped 0 bases from V and 5 bases from J, with 8 bases between. CDR1 and CDR2 (germline): SGHKS, YYEKEE (reference sequence). The CDR3 DNA reads TGTGCCAGCAGCTTGGATTGGGGAACTGAAGCTTTCTTT. Encoded protein: CASSLDWGTEAFF.

Ten or more counts support this clonotype. This sequence joins TRBV27 and TRBJ1-6, with D maybe TRBD1 (6 bases). Germline CDR1 and CDR2: MNHEY and SMNVEV (reference sequence). The CDR3 spans 15 residues. V lost 3 bases to trimming and J lost 7 bases, with 13 bases between them. In DNA form, the CDR3 reads TGTGCCAGCAGTTTTCATCAGGGGAGGAATTCACCCCTCCACTTT. Residues: CASSFHQGRNSPLHF.

The rearrangement links TRBV9 to TRBJ1-4; TRBD1 might be the D (5 bases). The germline V and J ends were trimmed by 0 bases and 5 bases, with 8 bases remaining between them. Germline V gene data show CDR1 as SGDLS and CDR2 as YYNGEE. CDR3 length equals 14 residues. CDR3 nucleotides: TGTGCCAGCAGCGTAGGACAGACAAATGAAAAACTGTTTTTT. Translating it yields CASSVGQTNEKLFF.

The J gene is TRBJ1-4, the V gene TRBV29-1; possible D gene TRBD1, 6 bases. Germline V gene sequence: CDR1 SQVTM, CDR2 ANQGSEA. V was shortened by 4 bases and J by 5 bases, with 14 bases between the two germline ends. This CDR3 contains 14 residues. CDR3 DNA: TGCAGCGTTGGGTTTGGGACACAGAATGAAAAACTGTTTTTT. Translated: CSVGFGTQNEKLFF.

V and J are TRBV18 and TRBJ1-3, with a weak D call TRBD1 (6 bases). Germline V gene sequence: CDR1 KGHSH, CDR2 LQKENI. CDR3 length: 15 residues. V was pared by 3 bases and J by 7 bases, with 16 bases between. The CDR3, as DNA: TGTGCCAGCTCACCGACGGACAGTTCCCTGAACACCATATATTTT. This codes for CASSPTDSSLNTIYF.

The chain combines TRBV6-2 or TRBV6-3 with TRBJ2-1; D remains ambiguous. V was pared by 6 bases and J by 3 bases, with 9 bases between. Germline-derived CDR1 and CDR2 are MNHEY and SVGEGT. The length of the CDR3 is 13 residues. This CDR3 is CASRGQSYNEQFF. CDR3 nucleotide sequence: TGTGCCAGCAGAGGGCAGAGCTACAATGAGCAGTTCTTC.

This clonotype was seen only a few times. The V gene is TRBV6-6, the J gene TRBJ2-7; the match to TRBD1 covers 8 bases. The V gene's germline CDR1 is MNHNY and CDR2 SVGAGI (reference sequence). The V segment lost 6 bases and the J segment 0 bases; nucleotides outside the gene matches: 7. The CDR3 consists of 15 residues. CDR3 bases: TGTGCCAGCAGCCTGGGACAGGTCAGCTCCTACGAGCAGTACTTC. Its translation is CASSLGQVSSYEQYF.

This clonotype showed up just a few times. The rearrangement links TRBV2 to TRBJ2-5; no reliable D call. Germline CDR1 is SNHLY and CDR2 is FYNNEI. This CDR3 is 14 amino acids long. The CDR3 region is CASATWTPRRTQYF. CDR3 sequence (DNA): TGTGCTTCAGCCACGTGGACGCCTCGCCGAACCCAGTACTTC.

This clonotype was seen more than once but under ten times. The chain couples TRBV4-3 to TRBJ1-3; D remains unclear. This CDR3 is 15 amino acids long. Germline assignment: CDR1 LGHNA and CDR2 YSLEER. Trimming took 4 bases from V and 3 from J, leaving 13 bases between them. The CDR3 bases are TGCGCCAGCAGCCTATCGAGGGTTTTTGGAAACACCATATATTTT. Translating gives CASSLSRVFGNTIYF.

In this sample, this clonotype turned up many times. This chain connects TRBV19 to TRBJ1-6; D unresolved. V lost 2 bases and J 13 bases, leaving 12 bases between the germline ends. The V gene's germline CDR1 is LNHDA and CDR2 SQIVND (reference sequence). CDR3 length equals 13 residues. This chain's CDR3 is CASSIMGEAPLHF. The CDR3 bases are TGTGCCAGTAGTATAATGGGAGAAGCGCCCCTCCACTTT. The variable domain in full, with the rest retrieved from reference TRBV19 and TRBJ1-6, is DGGITQSPKYLFRKEGQNVTLSCEQNLNHDAMYWYRQDPGQGLRLIYYSQIVNDFQKGDIAEGYSVSREKKESFPLTVTSAQKNPTAFYLCASSIMGEAPLHFGNGTRLTVT.